The clone carrying this T cell receptor (beta chain) occurred once. The data are from a study of blood T cells in healthy people across ages. PCR was performed a second time for roughly 6 to 12 cycles using a sample-barcoded 5' primer and a J-beta primer mix. TCRdb re-analysed the 5' RACE reads in MiXCR, keeping a single row per CDR3 protein. Here the sample spans fewer than 2,000,000 distinct CDR3 sequences, roughly a third being singletons. V shed 6 bases and J shed 2 bases, with 8 bases lying between them. Germline lookup yields CDR1 MNHEY and CDR2 SVGEGT. The length of the CDR3 is 13 residues. The chain uses TRBV6-2 or TRBV6-3 and TRBJ1-5; D ambiguous. This receptor was obtained from a woman aged 25 to 45 in good health. Specimen: blood. CDR3 protein: CASRGWGNQPQHF. In DNA form, the CDR3 reads TGTGCCAGCAGGGGATGGGGCAATCAGCCCCAGCATTTT.